This TCR beta chain was obtained from a study of cytomegalovirus exposure and HLA in healthy donors. The donors were part of the validation cohort of more than 90 subjects. That cohort was separate from the first cohort, which comprised 500 to 700 subjects. Study conclusions and caveats: Confirmation in vitro established that a few CMV-associated chains were specific for CMV antigens.

Measured with immunoSEQ multiplex PCR; TCRdb has only the in-frame clones, and not every one. Among around 300,000 clones listed, approximately 85% were seen once. Of note for this clone: The antigen remains undetermined.

V lost 0 bases, J lost 8 bases, and 11 bases lay in between. The CDR3 consists of 15 residues. The germline V gene encodes CDR1 SGHTA and CDR2 FQGNSA. The chain has TRBV7-2 and TRBJ1-6; D unresolved. The sequence was collected from a man between 25 and 39 years old in good health and CMV-seronegative. The sequenced material came from PBMCs. The CDR3 DNA sequence: TGTGCCAGCAGCTTAGCTTTCGGTGTCCATTCACCCCTCCACTTT. Protein: CASSLAFGVHSPLHF. The complete variable domain, with remaining parts taken from reference TRBV7-2 and TRBJ1-6, reads GAGVSQSPSNKVTEKGKDVELRCDPISGHTALYWYRQSLGQGLEFLIYFQGNSAPDKSGLPSDRFSAERTGGSVSTLTIQRTQQEDSAVYLCASSLAFGVHSPLHFGNGTRLTVT.